The 16 T cell receptor beta chains in this list originate from one sample, sequenced in a study of T cell responses to AZD1222 COVID-19 vaccine (dated by TCRdb to the early 2020s). This specimen's time point label, interpreted: baseline before first vaccination. The library came from the immunoSEQ multiplex PCR assay. TCRdb's version of the immuneACCESS table is confined to in-frame rearrangements and falls short of the full clone set. An unresolved V gene accounts for under half of the shortfall where checked; the remainder is of unknown origin. The sample data list tens of thousands of clones, and approximately 83% of these were observed just once. Around a fifth of the sample comes from the top ten. The sequencing used peripheral blood, collected on day 0 of AZD1222 vaccination. The receptor set was obtained from an adult in good health.

The chain has TRBV7-9 and TRBJ2-4, with D maybe TRBD1 (6 bases). The ends were cut back, 5 bases at V and 16 bases at J, with 27 bases in the middle. Per the germline V gene, CDR1 is SEHNR and CDR2 is FQNEAQ (reference sequence). CDR3 length equals 15 residues. The CDR3 DNA follows: TGTGCCAGCAGCCCAATACCGACCCTACAGGGCCGTTTTTACTTC. Its protein product is CASSPIPTLQGRFYF.

The chain combines TRBV5-1 with TRBJ1-3; D may be TRBD1 (5 bases). CDR3 length: 16 residues. With 4 bases removed from V and 4 bases from J, the gap between germline ends came to 18 bases. The V gene's germline CDR1 is SGHRS and CDR2 YFSETQ. This chain's CDR3 is CASSLRDRVAGNTIYF. The CDR3 DNA reads as TGCGCCAGCAGCCTCCGGGACCGGGTCGCGGGAAACACCATATATTTT.

This clone was counted once. The CDR3 loop is CASSMAFQPQHF. The CDR3 DNA is TGTGCCAGTAGTATGGCGTTTCAGCCCCAGCATTTT. This rearrangement joins TRBV19 to TRBJ1-5; D unclear. The germline V gene has CDR1 LNHDA and CDR2 SQIVND (reference sequence). The CDR3 covers 12 residues. The germline V and J ends were trimmed by 3 bases and 6 bases, with 6 bases remaining between them.

The rearrangement links TRBV6-1 to TRBJ1-4; D uncertain. The CDR3 runs to 15 residues. The V gene's germline CDR1 is MNHNS and CDR2 SASEGT. V lost 3 bases and J lost 8, with 16 bases in between. CDR3 DNA sequence: TGTGCCAGCAGTGACGGTCGGGAGTTGATAGAAAAACTGTTTTTT. The encoded protein is CASSDGRELIEKLFF.

The chain employs TRBV3-1 (or the pseudogene TRBV3-2) and TRBJ2-7; D is perhaps TRBD1 or TRBD2 (5 bases each). This CDR3 spans 17 amino acids. V lost 1 base and J lost 0, with 16 bases in between. The germline V gene has CDR1 LGHDT and CDR2 YNNKEL (reference sequence). In DNA, the CDR3 is TGTGCCAGCAGCCAAGTGTTTTCAGGGACGACCTCCTACGAGCAGTACTTC. The encoded protein is CASSQVFSGTTSYEQYF.

The V and J genes are TRBV4-1 and TRBJ1-1, with D hard to call. The CDR3 contains 15 residues. Germline assignment: CDR1 MGHRA and CDR2 YSYEKL. Deletions cut 10 bases from V and 1 base from J, with 19 bases between. CDR3 in amino acids: CATSLARMENTEAFF. The CDR3 coding sequence is TGCGCCACCTCTCTGGCCCGAATGGAGAACACTGAAGCTTTCTTT.

The V gene is TRBV3-1 (or the pseudogene TRBV3-2), the J gene TRBJ2-3; D is uncertain. The CDR3 is 11 residues long. Germline V gives CDR1 LGHDT, CDR2 YNNKEL (reference sequence). The V end was cut by 2 bases, the J end by 8 bases, with 5 bases between. CDR3 coding DNA: TGTGCCAGCAGCCAAATGGGTACGCAGTATTTT. Amino acids: CASSQMGTQYF.

This chain uses TRBV15 with TRBJ1-4, with 10 bases aligning to TRBD1. CDR1 LNHNV and CDR2 YYDKDF come from the germline V gene (reference sequence). The CDR3 sequence is 15 residues long. With 1 base clipped from V and 8 bases from J, the junction kept 4 bases outside the gene matches. CDR3 in amino acids: CATSRVGTGVEKLFF. The DNA of the CDR3 is TGTGCCACCAGCAGAGTTGGGACAGGGGTAGAAAAACTGTTTTTT. Full variable domain (missing parts from reference TRBV15 and TRBJ1-4): DAMVIQNPRYQVTQFGKPVTLSCSQTLNHNVMYWYQQKSSQAPKLLFHYYDKDFNNEADTPDNFQSRRPNTSFCFLDIRSPGLGDTAMYLCATSRVGTGVEKLFFGSGTQLSVL.

The rearrangement uses TRBV23-1 and TRBJ2-2, with a tentative D call TRBD2 (6 bases). TRBV23-1 is placed among ORFs of uncertain function. The V and J ends lost 1 base and 1 base respectively, with 13 bases between them. The CDR3 covers 17 residues. The CDR3 coding sequence is TGCGCCAGCAGTCAATATTGCGGGGAAGAGAACACCGGGGAGCTGTTTTTT. Protein: CASSQYCGEENTGELFF.

The rearrangement joins TRBV27 to TRBJ2-3; possible D gene TRBD1, 5 bases. Germline V gene lookup returns CDR1 MNHEY and CDR2 SMNVEV (reference sequence). The length of the CDR3 is 15 residues. Trimming removed 2 bases at V and 2 bases at J, with 11 bases between. The CDR3 protein is CASSLLGATTDTQYF. The DNA of the CDR3 is TGTGCCAGCAGTTTACTTGGGGCCACCACAGATACGCAGTATTTT.

The rearrangement joins TRBV5-1 to TRBJ2-3; D might be TRBD1 or TRBD2, each matching 5 bases. Between the trimmed V and J ends, which lost 4 bases and 5 bases, there was a span of 11 bases. Germline V lookup: CDR1 SGHRS, CDR2 YFSETQ. This CDR3 comprises 13 residues. The CDR3 reads CASSRDGQDTQYF. In DNA form, the CDR3 reads TGCGCCAGCAGCCGGGACGGACAAGATACGCAGTATTTT.

This chain joins TRBV5-4 and TRBJ1-2; 7 bases agree with TRBD1. This CDR3 spans 14 amino acids. The trim removed 3 bases at V and 0 bases at J, leaving 2 bases unmatched. The germline V gene encodes CDR1 SGHNT and CDR2 YYREEE (reference sequence). This CDR3 reads CASSSGQTNYGYTF. For the CDR3, the DNA is TGTGCCAGCAGCTCGGGACAGACTAACTATGGCTACACCTTC.

The DNA of the CDR3 is TGTGCCAGTAGTAGGAACAGCGGGAACACCGGGGAGCTGTTTTTT. It encodes CASSRNSGNTGELFF. This sequence joins TRBV19 and TRBJ2-2; TRBD2 might be the D (5 bases). CDR3 length equals 15 residues. V was clipped by 4 bases and J by 1 base, with 10 bases between them. CDR1 and CDR2 (germline): LNHDA, SQIVND (reference sequence).

J is TRBJ1-3 and V is TRBV5-1; D possibly corresponds to TRBD1 (5 bases). The CDR3 sequence is 14 residues long. V lost 4 bases and J lost 0, with 8 bases in between. CDR1 is SGHRS, CDR2 YFSETQ, per germline. The CDR3 protein is CASSGGDSGNTIYF. Here the CDR3 DNA reads TGCGCCAGCAGCGGGGGGGACTCTGGAAACACCATATATTTT.

This clone occurred a few times. V gene TRBV6-5 combines with J gene TRBJ1-6; D is unresolved. Germline V lookup: CDR1 MNHEY, CDR2 SVGAGI. This CDR3 comprises 16 residues. V lost 1 base and J 0 bases, leaving 7 bases between the germline ends. The CDR3 DNA is TGTGCCAGCAGTTACTATATGAACTCCTATAATTCACCCCTCCACTTT. This gives the protein CASSYYMNSYNSPLHF.

The chain has TRBV5-5 and TRBJ1-2, with 11 bases fitting TRBD1. The CDR3 has 15 amino acids. The germline V gene has CDR1 SGHKS and CDR2 YYEKEE (reference sequence). The trim removed 3 bases at V and 4 bases at J, leaving 5 bases unmatched. As DNA, the CDR3 is TGTGCCAGCAGCTCAGGACAGGGGGCTTTCTATGGCTACACCTTC. This codes for CASSSGQGAFYGYTF.